These 5 T cell receptor beta chains were sequenced from one sample in a study of T cells after yellow fever vaccination. TCRdb fed the 5' RACE reads into MiXCR, producing one record per CDR3 protein. The data hold around 120,000 distinct CDR3 sequences, with 13% to 15% observed a single time. Specimen: CD8+ T cells sorted from PBMCs, collected 5 days after the yellow fever booster vaccination. The receptors were gathered from a man younger than 30 who received the YFV17D yellow fever vaccine.

This clonotype has only a few counts. This sequence joins TRBV6-6 and TRBJ2-2; tentative D call: TRBD2 (6 bases). The V gene lost 2 bases and the J gene lost 3 bases, with 16 bases spanning the gap. Germline V gene lookup returns CDR1 MNHNY and CDR2 SVGAGI (reference sequence). The CDR3 runs to 17 residues. CDR3 bases: TGTGCCAGCAGTTACCGACGATCCGGGACTTACACCGGGGAGCTGTTTTTT. It translates to CASSYRRSGTYTGELFF.

This clonotype was observed a handful of times. This rearrangement joins TRBV4-1 to TRBJ1-1, with a tentative D call TRBD1 (5 bases). Germline V gene data show CDR1 as MGHRA and CDR2 as YSYEKL. The CDR3 contains 14 residues. Trimming removed 6 bases from V and 0 bases from J, with 11 bases in between. This CDR3 reads CASRQDGLNTEAFF. The CDR3 DNA follows: TGCGCCAGCAGACAGGACGGATTGAACACTGAAGCTTTCTTT.

This clonotype was counted only a few times. CDR3: CSVEQDREDSGANVLTF. For the CDR3, the DNA is TGCAGCGTTGAACAGGACAGGGAGGACTCTGGGGCCAACGTCCTGACTTTC. The chain recombines TRBV29-1 with TRBJ2-6, with 8 positions matching TRBD1. Germline V lookup: CDR1 SQVTM, CDR2 ANQGSEA. The trim removed 2 bases at V and 0 bases at J, leaving 6 bases unmatched. The CDR3 runs to 17 residues.

In DNA, the CDR3 is TGTGCCAGCAGCGATGATACCTACGAGCAGTACTTC. Amino acids: CASSDDTYEQYF. The genes are TRBV9 and TRBJ2-7; D uncertain. The CDR3 is 12 amino acids. Germline V CDR1 and CDR2: SGDLS, YYNGEE. Trimming pared 3 bases from V and 2 bases from J, leaving 6 bases between.

The sample holds a few counts of this clonotype. The junction differs from germline at one of its ends, possibly a read error. V and J are TRBV7-2 and TRBJ1-5; 9 positions match TRBD1. Germline V gene data show CDR1 as SGHTA and CDR2 as FQGNSA. The CDR3 sequence is 16 residues long. DNA of the CDR3: TGTGCCAGCAGTTTAGGACAGGGGCTTAGCAATCAGCCCCAGCATTTT. Translating gives CASSLGQGLSNQPQHF.